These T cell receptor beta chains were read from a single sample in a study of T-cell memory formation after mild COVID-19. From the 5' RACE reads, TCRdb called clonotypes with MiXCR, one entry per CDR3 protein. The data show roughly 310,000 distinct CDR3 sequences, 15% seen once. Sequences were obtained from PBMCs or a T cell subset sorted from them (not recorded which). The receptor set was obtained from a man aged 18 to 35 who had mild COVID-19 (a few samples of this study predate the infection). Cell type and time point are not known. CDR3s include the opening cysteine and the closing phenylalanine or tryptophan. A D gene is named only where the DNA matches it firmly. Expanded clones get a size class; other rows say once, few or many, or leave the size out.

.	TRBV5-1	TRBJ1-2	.	TGCGCCAGCAGCTTGGACCAGTACTATGGCTACACCTTC	CASSLDQYYGYTF
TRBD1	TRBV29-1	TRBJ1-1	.	TGCAGCGTTGAGTTATTAATCTCGGGACAGGGGTTCCCTGAAGCTTTCTTT	CSVELLISGQGFPEAFF
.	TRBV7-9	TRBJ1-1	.	TGTGCCAGCAGCCTACCCCGTTTGCTCACCCAGAACACTGAAGCTTTCTTT	CASSLPRLLTQNTEAFF
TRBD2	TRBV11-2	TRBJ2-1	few	TGTGCCAGCAGCTTAGATGCGCTAGCGGGGGGCACTACTCAACGCTCCTACAATGAGCAGTTCTTC	CASSLDALAGGTTQRSYNEQFF
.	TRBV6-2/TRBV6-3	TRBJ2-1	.	TGTGCCAGCAGTTACTCGAATCATCCCCCTGAGCAGTTCTTC	CASSYSNHPPEQFF
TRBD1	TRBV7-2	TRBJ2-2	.	TGTGCCAGCAGCTATCAGGGGACAGTCACCGGGGAGCTGTTTTTT	CASSYQGTVTGELFF
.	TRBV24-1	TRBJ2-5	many	TGTGCCACCAGTGATCCCACGGGGATACAAGAGACCCAGTACTTC	CATSDPTGIQETQYF
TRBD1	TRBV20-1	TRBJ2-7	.	TGCAGTGCTAGAGATCTAGGGACAGGGGTCTACGAGCAGTACTTC	CSARDLGTGVYEQYF
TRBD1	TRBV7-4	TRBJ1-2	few	TGTGCCCCCAAGGGACAGCCTAACTATGGCTACACCTTC	CAPKGQPNYGYTF
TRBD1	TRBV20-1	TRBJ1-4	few	TGCAGTGCTGAAAGGGACAGGGATGAAAAACTGTTTTTT	CSAERDRDEKLFF
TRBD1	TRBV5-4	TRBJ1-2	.	TGTGCCAGCAGGACAGGGACCCAAGGCTACACCTTC	CASRTGTQGYTF
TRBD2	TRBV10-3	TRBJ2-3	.	TGTGCCGGGGGGGGGAACACAGATACGCAGTATTTT	CAGGGNTDTQYF
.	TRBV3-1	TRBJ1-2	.	TGTGCCAGTGGTCGAACGACAGGCAACTATGGCTACACCTTC	CASGRTTGNYGYTF
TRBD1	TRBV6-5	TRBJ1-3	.	TGTGCCAGCAGTTACGCCAGGGGGCTTGGAAACACCATATATTTT	CASSYARGLGNTIYF
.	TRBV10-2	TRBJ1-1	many	TGCGCCAGCAGGTTGGGGGGGGGAACTGAAGCTTTCTTT	CASRLGGGTEAFF
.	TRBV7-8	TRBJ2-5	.	TGTGCCAGCAGCTTAGTGTCGAGACACCGAAAAGAGACCCAGTACTTC	CASSLVSRHRKETQYF
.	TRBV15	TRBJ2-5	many	TGTGCCACCAGCAGAGGGATGGAGACCCAGTACTTC	CATSRGMETQYF
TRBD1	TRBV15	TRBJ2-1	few	TGTGCCACCAGCGGTCCCGGGACAGACAACAATGAGCAGTTCTTC	CATSGPGTDNNEQFF
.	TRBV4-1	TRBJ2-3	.	TGCGCCAGCACTCCCGCGGGGACGGTCGGGGGCCCCACAGATACGCAGTATTTT	CASTPAGTVGGPTDTQYF
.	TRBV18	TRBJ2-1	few	TGTGCCAGCTCACAGGGAGTCAATGAGCAGTTCTTC	CASSQGVNEQFF
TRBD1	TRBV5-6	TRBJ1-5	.	TGTGCCAGCAGCAACTGGGACAGTCCTAATCAGCCCCAGCATTTT	CASSNWDSPNQPQHF
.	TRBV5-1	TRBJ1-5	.	TGCGCCAGCAGCTTAGTGGGGGGGGGTCAGCCCCAGCATTTT	CASSLVGGGQPQHF
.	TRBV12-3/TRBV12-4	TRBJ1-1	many	TGTGCCAGCAGTCCGAGGACGAGCACTGAAGCTTTCTTT	CASSPRTSTEAFF
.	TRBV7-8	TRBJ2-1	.	TGTGCCAGCAGCCTTAGGGACTGGACCTACAATGAGCAGTTCTTC	CASSLRDWTYNEQFF
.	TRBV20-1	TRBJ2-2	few	TGCAGTGCTAGCCATACGGGCCGGCCCACCGGGGAGCTGTTTTTT	CSASHTGRPTGELFF
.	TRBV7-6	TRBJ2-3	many	TGTGCCAGCAGCTTTAGGGACAACACAGATACGCAGTATTTT	CASSFRDNTDTQYF
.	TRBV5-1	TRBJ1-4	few	TGCGCCAGCAGCTTGGGTGGGGTTCGGGAAAAACTGTTTTTT	CASSLGGVREKLFF
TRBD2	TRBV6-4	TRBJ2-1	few	TGTGCCAGCAGCGTTGGCGGACTAGCGAGCAATGAGCAGTTCTTC	CASSVGGLASNEQFF
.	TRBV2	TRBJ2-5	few	TGTGCCAGCAGATTGCAGGGGAGAGAGACCCAGTACTTC	CASRLQGRETQYF
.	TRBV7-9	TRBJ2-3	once	TGTGCCAGCAGCCAGGACTCTTCAGATACGCAGTATTTT	CASSQDSSDTQYF
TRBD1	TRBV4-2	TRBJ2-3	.	TGTGCCAGCAGCCTCCAAACAGGGGGACGCACAGATACGCAGTATTTT	CASSLQTGGRTDTQYF
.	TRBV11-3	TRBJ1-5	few	TGTGCCAGCAGCTTATTTCCCACCTGGTGCGATCAGCCCCAGCATTTT	CASSLFPTWCDQPQHF
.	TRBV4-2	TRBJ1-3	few	TGTGCCAGCAGCCAAGAACTCTCTGGAAACACCATATATTTT	CASSQELSGNTIYF
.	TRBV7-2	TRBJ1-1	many	TGTGCCAGCAGCCCACAGGGTAGGAGGACTGAAGCTTTCTTT	CASSPQGRRTEAFF
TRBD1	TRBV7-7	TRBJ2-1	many	TGTGCCAGCAGTCGGAACAGGGGCTGGGAGCAGTTCTTC	CASSRNRGWEQFF
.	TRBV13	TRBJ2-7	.	TGTGCCAGCTCTTCGGCCCCCCGGGCCTCCTACGAGCAGTACTTC	CASSSAPRASYEQYF
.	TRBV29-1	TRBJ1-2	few	TGCAGCGTTGTACAGGTTGACTATGGCTACACCTTC	CSVVQVDYGYTF
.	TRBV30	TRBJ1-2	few	TGTGCCTGGAGTGACACAACAGGCTATGGCTACACCTTC	CAWSDTTGYGYTF
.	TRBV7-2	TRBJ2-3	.	TGTGCCAGCAGCTTAGCGGGCCGAAGCACAGATACGCAGTATTTT	CASSLAGRSTDTQYF
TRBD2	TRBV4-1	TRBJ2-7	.	TGCGCCAGCAGCCAAGATACAAGGACTAGCTCCTACGAGCAGTACTTC	CASSQDTRTSSYEQYF
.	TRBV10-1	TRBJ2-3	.	TGCGCCAGCAGTGAGTCGCCTCCCACAGATACGCAGTATTTT	CASSESPPTDTQYF
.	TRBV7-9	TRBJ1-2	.	TGTGCCAGCATTCTTCAGGCGGGGACTAACTATGGCTACACCTTC	CASILQAGTNYGYTF
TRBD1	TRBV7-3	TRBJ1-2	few	TGTGCCAGCAGCTTAAGGACAGGGAGGTTAACCTTC	CASSLRTGRLTF
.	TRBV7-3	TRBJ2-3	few	TGTGCCAGCAGCCGCCGGTGGGGGGGCAAAGCAGATACGCAGTATTTT	CASSRRWGGKADTQYF
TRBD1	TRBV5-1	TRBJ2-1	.	TGCGCCAGCAGCATGCCACTGGCCGGGACAGGGTGGAATGAGCAGTTCTTC	CASSMPLAGTGWNEQFF
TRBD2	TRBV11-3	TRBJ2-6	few	TGTGCCAGCAGCCCGGGGGGTCCTGGGGCCAACGTCCTGACTTTC	CASSPGGPGANVLTF
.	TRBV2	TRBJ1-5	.	TGTGCCAGCAGTTGGGGTAACAATCAGCCCCAGCATTTT	CASSWGNNQPQHF